This T cell receptor (beta chain) originates from a study of blood T cell repertoires in COVID-19. For the study at large: The origin of the acute and convalescent COVID-19 samples was the United States, Italy and Spain. PBMCs, B-cell-depleted T cells, or T cells were the source of the cDNA or gDNA that made up the material.

Original processing methods: Amplification from reference gene primers served as the basis for estimated nucleated cell counts. The repertoire was sequenced with immunoSEQ multiplex PCR; TCRdb's copy has only in-frame clones and lacks some. V, J and clone size derive from that table, while D and trimming were established from the DNA sequence. The repertoire holds roughly 150,000 clones, with roughly 91% as singletons. CDR1 MDHEN and CDR2 SYDVKM come from the germline V gene. This CDR3 has 10 amino acids. The ends were cut back, 10 bases at V and 4 bases at J, with 4 bases in the middle. V and J are TRBV28 and TRBJ2-2; no firm D call. The sequence was collected from a man aged 50 to 60 who had recovered from COVID-19. The source material was peripheral blood. The CDR3 loop reads CATSTGELFF. The CDR3 DNA follows: TGTGCCACTTCCACCGGGGAGCTGTTTTTT.